The clone carrying this TCR beta chain was recorded only once. With V trimmed by 6 bases and J by 5 bases, 28 bases remained unmatched. The germline CDR1 and CDR2 sequences are MDHEN and SYDVKM. The CDR3 spans 22 residues. This sample is part of a study of memory CD8 T cells in hepatitis C reinfection. As for the study in general: Reinfection meant HCV RNA positivity after two negatives ≥60 days apart.

Time point described: pre-reinfection, 55 to 20 weeks before reinfection detection. No in vitro expansion preceded TCR sequencing of the sorted cells. Control naive CD8 T cells came from a couple of donors at all three reinfection time points. The assay was immunoSEQ multiplex PCR, and TCRdb's table has in-frame clones only and misses some. Altogether over 50,000 clones are present, about nine tenths being singletons, with the ten largest covering about 1%. The sequence was obtained from a man aged 18 to 29 with hepatitis C virus infection. This sequence joins TRBV28 and TRBJ2-3; 11 positions match TRBD2. The sample comprised naive CD8+ T cells sorted from blood. The CDR3, as DNA: TGTGCCAGCAGACAAGTAAAGGTACTAGCGGGAGTTTTCCTACACTCCGGAGATACGCAGTATTTT. Protein product: CASRQVKVLAGVFLHSGDTQYF.